This T cell receptor (beta chain) comes out of a study of T cell responses to AZD1222 COVID-19 vaccine. Study as a whole: Pooling covered second doses at about 4 or about 12 weeks.

V gave up 0 bases and J gave up 7 bases; unmatched junction bases: 8. The CDR3 loop spans 17 amino acids. In germline, CDR1 is SGDLS, CDR2 YYNGEE. Here immunoSEQ multiplex PCR was the method, and the copy in TCRdb shows in-frame clones only, minus some. The data show 90,000 to 150,000 clones, 90% to 95% seen once. Broader study findings: Variant regions that are unmutated are reportedly the target of nearly half of spike-specific TCRs. The donors showed a predominance of white British ancestry and of females, with possible underestimation of clonal diversity.

As for this clone: Its antigen is as yet unknown.

The chain combines TRBV9 with TRBJ2-1, with TRBD1 matching 12 bases. The material sequenced was peripheral blood, taken on day 0 of AZD1222 vaccination. The clonotype was recovered from an adult in good health. CDR3 amino acids: CASSVEARDRGRNEQFF. For the CDR3, the DNA is TGTGCCAGCAGCGTAGAAGCTCGGGACAGGGGGCGAAATGAGCAGTTCTTC.